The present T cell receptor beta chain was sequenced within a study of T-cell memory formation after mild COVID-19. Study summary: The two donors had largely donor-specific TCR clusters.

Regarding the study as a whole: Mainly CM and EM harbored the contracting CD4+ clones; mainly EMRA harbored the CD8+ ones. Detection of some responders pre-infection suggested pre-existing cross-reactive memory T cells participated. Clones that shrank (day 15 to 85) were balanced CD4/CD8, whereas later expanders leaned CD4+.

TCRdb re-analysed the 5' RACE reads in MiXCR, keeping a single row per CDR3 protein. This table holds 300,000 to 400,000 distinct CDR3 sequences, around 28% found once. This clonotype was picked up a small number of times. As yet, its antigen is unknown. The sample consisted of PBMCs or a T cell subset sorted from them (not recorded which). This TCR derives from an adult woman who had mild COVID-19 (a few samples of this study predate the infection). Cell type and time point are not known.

CDR3 residues: CASRSRQHQSYEQYF. The CDR3 DNA is TGTGCCAGCAGATCTAGACAGCATCAATCCTACGAGCAGTACTTC. This chain uses TRBV7-3 with TRBJ2-7, with D possibly TRBD1 on 5 matching bases. Trimming removed 6 bases from V and 1 base from J, with 16 bases in between. From germline, CDR1 is SGHTA and CDR2 FQGTGA. The CDR3 has 15 amino acids.